Listed here are 23 T cell receptor beta chains from one sample, sequenced in a study of CD8 T cells in Susac syndrome. The RNA, about 0.5 to 1 ug, was put through reverse transcription using random hexamers. MiXCR, applied by TCRdb to the immunoSEQ multiplex PCR reads, yields one record per CDR3 protein. The sample consists of tens of thousands of distinct CDR3 sequences, about 92% of them appearing once. Sequences were obtained from CD4+ T cells from PBMCs. These receptors were taken from a human donor with Susac syndrome.

The chain joins TRBV29-1 to TRBJ1-5; 7 bases are shared with TRBD1. Unmatched junction bases numbered 3, after V lost 4 bases and J lost 3 bases. The CDR3 runs 13 residues. Germline V gene lookup returns CDR1 SQVTM and CDR2 ANQGSEA. The CDR3 protein is CSVGEGANQPQHF. As DNA, the CDR3 is TGCAGCGTTGGAGAGGGGGCCAATCAGCCCCAGCATTTT.

The chain is built from TRBV29-1 and TRBJ1-1; possible D gene TRBD1, 5 bases. This CDR3 is built from 16 residues. Trimming left V 7 bases short and J 3 bases short, with 24 bases between. Per germline, CDR1 SQVTM and CDR2 ANQGSEA. The CDR3 loop reads CSALQILGGVDTEAFF. For the CDR3, the DNA is TGCAGCGCACTTCAGATCCTTGGAGGGGTGGACACTGAAGCTTTCTTT. Looking up the rest from reference TRBV29-1 and TRBJ1-1 gives the full variable domain: SAVISQKPSRDICQRGTSLTIQCQVDSQVTMMFWYRQQPGQSLTLIATANQGSEATYESGFVIDKFPISRPNLTFSTLTVSNMSPEDSSIYLCSALQILGGVDTEAFFGQGTRLTVV.

The chain couples TRBV6-6 to TRBJ1-2; tentatively, D is TRBD1 (5 bases). CDR1 and CDR2 (germline): MNHNY, SVGAGI (reference sequence). V gave up 4 bases and J gave up 7 bases, with 10 bases separating them. The CDR3 sequence is 12 residues long. The DNA of the CDR3 is TGTGCCAGCAGTTTAGGGGATGGTGGCTACACCTTC. Translation: CASSLGDGGYTF.

The chain combines TRBV12-3 or TRBV12-4 with TRBJ2-1, with 8 bases identical to TRBD2. The length of the CDR3 is 14 residues. The ends lost 9 bases at V and 3 bases at J; junction bases unmatched: 7. CDR3 amino acids: CASLRGGIYNEQFF. The DNA for the CDR3 is TGTGCCAGTCTACGGGGGGGGATCTACAATGAGCAGTTCTTC.

V gene TRBV3-1 combines with J gene TRBJ1-2; D is uncertain. CDR1 and CDR2 from the germline V gene are LGHDT and YNNKEL (reference sequence). Trimming left V 1 base short and J 6 bases short, with 6 bases between. This CDR3 is built from 12 residues. The CDR3 coding sequence is TGTGCCAGCAGCCAAGGAGGAAATGGCTACACCTTC. It codes for CASSQGGNGYTF.

V is TRBV29-1 and J is TRBJ2-3, with D unresolved. Per germline, CDR1 SQVTM and CDR2 ANQGSEA. The germline V and J ends were trimmed by 6 bases and 2 bases, with 18 bases remaining between them. The CDR3 covers 15 residues. CDR3 coding DNA: TGCAGCGTGGCCATTGTTGGCACTATCACAGATACGCAGTATTTT. This sequence encodes CSVAIVGTITDTQYF.

The chain couples TRBV7-2 to TRBJ2-1; TRBD1 is a possible D gene (5 bases). Trimming stripped 2 bases from V and 1 base from J, with 9 bases between. Per germline, CDR1 SGHTA and CDR2 FQGNSA. This CDR3 comprises 15 residues. The DNA for the CDR3 is TGTGCCAGCAGCTTAAGCAGGGCATCCTACAATGAGCAGTTCTTC. This encodes CASSLSRASYNEQFF.

The chain is built from TRBV12-3 or TRBV12-4 and TRBJ2-1; weak D call: TRBD2 (6 bases). V lost 5 bases and J lost 6, with 14 bases in between. This CDR3 is 14 amino acids long. The CDR3, as DNA: TGTGCCAGCAGTCCGATGCGGGGAGTCAATGAGCAGTTCTTC. Translation: CASSPMRGVNEQFF.

V and J are TRBV4-3 and TRBJ2-3, with 8 bases matching TRBD2. The V gene end was trimmed by 0 bases and the J gene end by 4 bases; junction bases not matched to a gene: 9. The CDR3 extends over 17 amino acids. Per germline, CDR1 LGHNA and CDR2 YSLEER. The CDR3 sequence: CASSQDGPGGLPDTQYF. CDR3 DNA sequence: TGCGCCAGCAGCCAAGATGGGCCGGGGGGGCTTCCAGATACGCAGTATTTT.

Written as DNA, the CDR3 is TGTGCCAGCAGCCAAGATCTCAGCCAAGAGACCCAGTACTTC. It translates to CASSQDLSQETQYF. The chain recombines TRBV14 with TRBJ2-5; D remains unclear. The length of the CDR3 is 14 residues. CDR1 and CDR2 from the germline V gene are SGHDN and FVKESK. Trimming removed 0 bases at V and 1 base at J, with 6 bases between.

This clonotype was recorded once. The chain carries TRBV28 and TRBJ2-6, with D possibly matching TRBD1 (6 bases). V was pared by 5 bases and J by 2 bases, with 10 bases between. The CDR3 spans 15 residues. CDR1 MDHEN and CDR2 SYDVKM come from the germline V gene. CDR3: CASSVQGAGANVLTF. In nucleotides, the CDR3 is TGTGCCAGCAGTGTACAGGGTGCTGGGGCCAACGTCCTGACTTTC.

This chain uses TRBV7-6 with TRBJ2-3; TRBD2 matches at 10 bases. The CDR3 sequence is 17 residues long. CDR1 and CDR2 (germline): SGHVS, FNYEAQ. The J segment lost 1 base and the V segment lost 1 base, leaving 5 bases of the junction unmatched. CDR3 amino acids: CASSLGSGGARTDTQYF. The DNA for the CDR3 is TGTGCCAGCAGCTTAGGGAGCGGGGGGGCCCGCACAGATACGCAGTATTTT.

Written as DNA, the CDR3 is TGTGCCAGCAGTTACGACGAGTCCGGAGATACGCAGTATTTT. This sequence encodes CASSYDESGDTQYF. V and J are TRBV6-5 and TRBJ2-3; D uncertain. Trimming removed 2 bases from V and 5 bases from J, with 11 bases in between. Germline V CDR1 and CDR2: MNHEY, SVGAGI. The CDR3 extends over 14 amino acids.

The chain combines TRBV11-3 with TRBJ2-7; 10 nucleotides align to TRBD1. This CDR3 contains 18 residues. V lost 7 bases, J lost 2 bases, and 17 bases stayed unmatched. Germline CDR1 is SGHNT and CDR2 is YENEEA. CDR3 protein: CASNPNRISGTGAYEQYF. The DNA of the CDR3 is TGTGCCAGCAACCCGAATCGAATCTCCGGGACAGGGGCCTACGAGCAGTACTTC.

This clonotype was counted once. The chain joins TRBV6-2 or TRBV6-3 to TRBJ1-2; D unresolved. V shed 4 bases and J shed 2 bases, with 8 bases lying between them. This CDR3 has 13 residues. CDR1 MNHEY and CDR2 SVGEGT come from the germline V gene. The CDR3, as DNA: TGTGCCAGCAGTTTTCTCGGAAACTATGGCTACACCTTC. The encoded protein is CASSFLGNYGYTF.

The genes are TRBV19 and TRBJ2-6; a possible D gene is TRBD1 (6 bases). This CDR3 spans 15 amino acids. V was trimmed by 5 bases and J by 4 bases, leaving 12 bases between them. Per germline, CDR1 LNHDA and CDR2 SQIVND (reference sequence). CDR3 DNA: TGTGCCAGTAGTTATACAGGGTCCGGGGCCAACGTCCTGACTTTC. Its protein product is CASSYTGSGANVLTF.

The chain couples TRBV9 to TRBJ2-1; 8 positions match TRBD1. CDR3 size: 16 residues. CDR1 SGDLS and CDR2 YYNGEE come from the germline V gene. J gave up 4 bases and V 0 bases, and 6 bases lay outside the gene matches. In nucleotides, the CDR3 is TGTGCCAGCAGCGTAGCGGGCAGGGGGCTATACAATGAGCAGTTCTTC. Residues: CASSVAGRGLYNEQFF.

This chain uses TRBV7-2 with TRBJ2-7, with D unclear. Germline-derived CDR1 and CDR2 are SGHTA and FQGNSA. Trimming cost V 4 bases and J 7 bases, with 11 bases left between them. The CDR3 has 12 residues. For the CDR3, the DNA is TGTGCCAGCAGCTCCTACCTGGATGAGCAGTACTTC. It is translated as CASSSYLDEQYF.

This CDR3 is CASSRTSGAKETQYF. The CDR3, as DNA: TGTGCCAGCAGCCGGACTAGCGGGGCGAAAGAGACCCAGTACTTC. This rearrangement joins TRBV6-2 or TRBV6-3 to TRBJ2-5, with TRBD2 identical over 12 bases. This CDR3 is built from 15 residues. J gave up 3 bases and V 6 bases, and 5 bases lay outside the gene matches. CDR1 and CDR2 (germline): MNHEY, SVGEGT.

This chain joins TRBV9 and TRBJ2-1, with D unresolved. This CDR3 region has 15 residues. Deletions cut 0 bases from V and 6 bases from J, with 13 bases between. Per the germline V gene, CDR1 is SGDLS and CDR2 is YYNGEE. CDR3 amino acids: CASSVVESLGNEQFF. CDR3 bases: TGTGCCAGCAGCGTAGTTGAGAGTTTGGGCAATGAGCAGTTCTTC.

The chain combines TRBV7-9 with TRBJ1-6; D is unclear. Between the trimmed V and J ends, which lost 1 base and 5 bases, there was a span of 9 bases. Germline lookup yields CDR1 SEHNR and CDR2 FQNEAQ (reference sequence). This CDR3 comprises 15 residues. In DNA, the CDR3 is TGTGCCAGCAGCTTAGTCAAACAGAATAATTCACCCCTCCACTTT. Amino acid sequence: CASSLVKQNNSPLHF.

V and J are TRBV12-3 or TRBV12-4 and TRBJ2-1, with 8 bases aligning to TRBD2. V lost 6 bases and J lost 8; bases outside the gene matches: 12. CDR3 length equals 15 residues. CDR3 residues: CASSLFRGGRDEQFF. The CDR3 DNA reads as TGTGCCAGCAGCCTCTTTCGGGGGGGCCGGGATGAGCAGTTCTTC.

This chain uses TRBV28 with TRBJ2-7, with TRBD1 matching over 10 bases. V lost 2 bases and J lost 6; bases outside the gene matches: 4. Germline values: CDR1 MDHEN, CDR2 SYDVKM. CDR3 length equals 14 residues. This chain's CDR3 is CASSLVTGGGEQYF. The CDR3 coding sequence is TGTGCCAGCAGTTTAGTGACAGGGGGCGGCGAGCAGTACTTC.